The clone carrying this T cell receptor beta chain has a count of ten or more. There were TCR beta CDR3 regions amplified from RNA transcripts. The TCR CDR3 first-round RT-PCR relied on the HTBI primer set. TCRdb independently ran MiXCR on the multiplex PCR reads; one entry per CDR3 protein. The sample includes around 700,000 distinct CDR3 sequences, under 20% of them seen just once. Patients were excluded because of uncontrolled infection, other autoimmune disease, pregnancy or lactation. Orbital computed tomography, thyroid ultrasound, serum thyroxine and TRAb, and clinical symptoms together informed the diagnoses. This sample is part of a study of T cells in Graves' hyperthyroidism and ophthalmopathy. Per germline, CDR1 SNHLY and CDR2 FYNNEI. The CDR3 sequence is 13 residues long. V was clipped by 7 bases and J by 12 bases, with 18 bases between them.

The chain has TRBV2 and TRBJ1-4, with a tentative D call TRBD1 (5 bases). This sequence was found in a woman aged 50 to 60 with Graves' hyperthyroidism that later progressed to Graves' ophthalmopathy. The material sequenced was blood. The CDR3 region has the DNA TGTGCCAGCACTCTCCTCGGGACCGAACAACTGTTTTTT. Amino acid sequence: CASTLLGTEQLFF.